The 32 T cell receptor beta chains given below trace back to one sample, sequenced in a study of graft-versus-host responses after intestinal transplantation. Plates contained around 200,000 CFSE-labeled responder cells and around 200,000 irradiated, violet-dye-labeled stimulator cells. Clones were read by immunoSEQ multiplex PCR, and TCRdb kept only the in-frame ones, dropping some. The sample holds 8,000 to 13,000 clones; approximately 40% are singletons and the top ten take about 13%. Sequencing was performed on alloreactive CD8+ T cells from a mixed lymphocyte reaction culture, taken before intestinal transplant. Subset here: CFSE-low proliferating T cells sorted from roughly six-day pre-transplant mixed lymphocyte reaction (GvH or HvG direction). The receptors were sampled from a human patient who received an intestinal transplant.

In regard to this clone: The same CDR3 also results from other DNA sequences found in this sample. The chain combines TRBV29-1 with TRBJ2-5; 8 positions match TRBD1. The CDR3 has 14 amino acids. Germline V gives CDR1 SQVTM, CDR2 ANQGSEA. J gave up 5 bases and V 2 bases, and 7 bases lay outside the gene matches. The CDR3 protein is CSVESGQGMETQYF. The DNA for the CDR3 is TGCAGCGTTGAATCCGGACAGGGAATGGAGACCCAGTACTTC. The whole variable domain, filled in from reference TRBV29-1 and TRBJ2-5, reads SAVISQKPSRDICQRGTSLTIQCQVDSQVTMMFWYRQQPGQSLTLIATANQGSEATYESGFVIDKFPISRPNLTFSTLTVSNMSPEDSSIYLCSVESGQGMETQYFGPGTRLLVL.

This sequence joins TRBV5-6 and TRBJ2-2; D ambiguous. Trimming cost V 2 bases and J 1 base, with 3 bases left between them. The CDR3 is 13 amino acids. The germline CDR1 and CDR2 sequences are SGHDT and YYEEEE. The CDR3 is CASSFGNTGELFF. CDR3 nucleotide sequence: TGTGCCAGCAGCTTCGGGAACACCGGGGAGCTGTTTTTT.

This clone was detected only a few times. V and J are TRBV7-6 and TRBJ2-7, with D possibly being TRBD2 (6 bases). This CDR3 spans 16 amino acids. Per germline, CDR1 SGHVS and CDR2 FNYEAQ. The ends were cut back, 7 bases at V and 6 bases at J, with 25 bases in the middle. CDR3 amino acids: CASTLSGGTLAGEQYF. In DNA, the CDR3 is TGTGCCAGCACCCTATCGGGCGGGACTTTGGCCGGCGAGCAGTACTTC.

Only one count was recorded for this clone. The chain's CDR3 is CASSLSSSGGGEQYF. CDR3 sequence (DNA): TGTGCCAGCAGCTTATCGTCCTCAGGGGGCGGCGAGCAGTACTTC. J is TRBJ2-7 and V is TRBV7-8; 8 nucleotides match TRBD1. Germline V gene sequence: CDR1 SGHVS, CDR2 FQNEAQ. With V trimmed by 2 bases and J by 6 bases, 9 bases remained unmatched. The CDR3 sequence is 15 residues long.

This clone was detected a few times. The chain has TRBV15 and TRBJ1-4, with a possible D match to TRBD1 (6 bases). The CDR3 has 15 residues. Germline CDR1 reads LNHNV; CDR2 reads YYDKDF (reference sequence). The germline V and J ends were trimmed by 0 bases and 4 bases, with 9 bases remaining between them. DNA of the CDR3: TGTGCCACCAGCAGAGATGGACAGTATAATGAAAAACTGTTTTTT. This sequence encodes CATSRDGQYNEKLFF.

This chain links TRBV6-1 with TRBJ2-3, with 8 bases lining up with TRBD2. Germline trimming cut 1 base from V and 4 bases from J; bases unmatched to any gene: 4. The germline gives CDR1 MNHNS, CDR2 SASEGT. This CDR3 has 15 residues. CDR3 amino acids: CASSEVTGGPDTQYF. CDR3 nucleotides: TGTGCCAGCAGTGAAGTAACGGGAGGGCCAGATACGCAGTATTTT.

The V and J genes are TRBV5-1 and TRBJ1-2; unclear D gene. V shed 4 bases and J shed 1 base, with 8 bases lying between them. Looked up from germline, CDR1 is SGHRS and CDR2 is YFSETQ. This CDR3 spans 13 amino acids. The CDR3 sequence is CASSREGNYGYTF. CDR3 DNA: TGCGCCAGCAGCCGGGAGGGTAACTATGGCTACACCTTC.

This chain uses TRBV9 with TRBJ2-1; possible D gene TRBD2, 6 bases. Germline CDR1 SGDLS, CDR2 YYNGEE. V lost 4 bases, J lost 7 bases, and 15 bases lay in between. The CDR3 has 14 residues. Written as DNA, the CDR3 is TGTGCCAGCAGCCTTGGAGGGGTTTGGAATGAGCAGTTCTTC. It translates to CASSLGGVWNEQFF. Filled out from reference TRBV9 and TRBJ2-1, the complete variable domain reads DSGVTQTPKHLITATGQRVTLRCSPRSGDLSVYWYQQSLDQGLQFLIQYYNGEERAKGNILERFSAQQFPDLHSELNLSSLELGDSALYFCASSLGGVWNEQFFGPGTRLTVL.

The chain couples TRBV28 to TRBJ2-7; 7 positions agree with TRBD2. The ends lost 6 bases at V and 2 bases at J; junction bases unmatched: 4. This CDR3 is built from 13 residues. CDR1 is MDHEN and CDR2 is SYDVKM in the germline V gene. The CDR3 DNA reads TGTGCCAGCAGGGGGGGGGTCGCCTACGAGCAGTACTTC. Translated, it gives CASRGGVAYEQYF.

The chain links TRBV9 to TRBJ2-7; 9 nucleotides match TRBD2. The V segment lost 2 bases and the J segment 3 bases; nucleotides outside the gene matches: 12. The CDR3 covers 17 residues. Per germline, CDR1 SGDLS and CDR2 YYNGEE. The CDR3 nucleotides are TGTGCCAGCAGCGTCCCTAAGTGTCTAGCGGGGTTCTACGAGCAGTACTTC. Translation: CASSVPKCLAGFYEQYF.

V and J are TRBV2 and TRBJ2-1, with 11 nucleotides matching TRBD2. The CDR3 is 21 amino acids. J was trimmed by 3 bases and V by 0 bases; bases with no gene match: 16. The germline gives CDR1 SNHLY, CDR2 FYNNEI. CDR3 coding DNA: TGTGCCAGCAGTGAAGCCTTGGGCTTCGGACTAGCGGGTTCCGTCTACAATGAGCAGTTCTTC. Translating it yields CASSEALGFGLAGSVYNEQFF.

J is TRBJ2-1 and V is TRBV28; a possible D gene is TRBD2 (6 bases). The CDR3 loop spans 13 amino acids. Germline values: CDR1 MDHEN, CDR2 SYDVKM. V lost 3 bases and J 15 bases, leaving 18 bases between the germline ends. The CDR3 nucleotides read TGTGCCAGCAGTTTTTTGTTCTCGACTAGTGTGTTCTTC. Protein sequence: CASSFLFSTSVFF.

This clone was seen more than once but under ten times. The V and J genes are TRBV27 and TRBJ1-4; TRBD1 matches at 9 bases. The CDR3 extends over 15 amino acids. Germline-derived CDR1 and CDR2 are MNHEY and SMNVEV (reference sequence). Trimming at V came to 6 bases and at J to 2 bases, leaving 4 bases not matched to a gene. This CDR3 is CASRAGTGTNEKLFF. CDR3 DNA sequence: TGTGCCAGCAGGGCAGGGACAGGGACTAATGAAAAACTGTTTTTT.

The chain recombines TRBV5-6 with TRBJ2-1; 11 bases are a match to TRBD2. The CDR3 covers 14 residues. Germline CDR1 reads SGHDT; CDR2 reads YYEEEE. V lost 2 bases to trimming and J lost 10 bases; unmatched junction nucleotides: 5. The CDR3 nucleotides are TGTGCCAGCAGCTTACCGGGACTAGCGGAGGAGCAGTTCTTC. The encoded protein is CASSLPGLAEEQFF.

V is TRBV4-1 and J is TRBJ1-1, with D maybe TRBD1 (6 bases). Germline lookup yields CDR1 MGHRA and CDR2 YSYEKL. V was cut by 0 bases and J by 4 bases, with 12 bases left in between. CDR3 length equals 15 residues. The CDR3 DNA is TGCGCCAGCAGCCAAGATCTGGGGGGGCTCACTGAAGCTTTCTTT. It specifies CASSQDLGGLTEAFF.

The rearrangement uses TRBV7-9 and TRBJ2-1; 7 bases are shared with TRBD1. After removal of 2 bases from V and 5 bases from J, the junction contained 3 bases not matched to a gene. This CDR3 is 14 amino acids long. The germline V gene encodes CDR1 SEHNR and CDR2 FQNEAQ (reference sequence). CDR3 coding DNA: TGTGCCAGCAGCTTACTTGGGACAGACAATGAGCAGTTCTTC. It yields the protein CASSLLGTDNEQFF.

The sample holds a few counts of this clone. The chain uses TRBV6-5 and TRBJ2-1, with 11 bases identical to TRBD2. The ends lost 0 bases at V and 6 bases at J; junction bases unmatched: 1. The germline V gene has CDR1 MNHEY and CDR2 SVGAGI. This CDR3 contains 15 residues. This CDR3 is CASSYSTSGANEQFF. The CDR3, as DNA: TGTGCCAGCAGTTACTCGACTAGCGGGGCCAATGAGCAGTTCTTC.

This clone was seen only a few times. This chain uses TRBV2 with TRBJ2-7, with 11 bases aligning to TRBD2. In germline, CDR1 is SNHLY, CDR2 FYNNEI. V was clipped by 5 bases and J by 4 bases; unmatched bases: 4. This CDR3 has 14 amino acids. The CDR3 nucleotides read TGTGCCAGCAGTCCTCGGACTAGCGGGTACGAGCAGTACTTC. It yields the protein CASSPRTSGYEQYF.

This clone was observed a single time. V usage is TRBV4-1 and J usage is TRBJ2-7; D is ambiguous. The V and J ends lost 4 bases and 8 bases respectively, with 12 bases between them. The V gene's germline CDR1 is MGHRA and CDR2 YSYEKL. The CDR3 length is 12 residues. CDR3 region: CASSLIPTKQYF. The CDR3 DNA reads TGCGCCAGCAGCCTCATTCCTACGAAGCAGTACTTC.

As regards this clone: Different DNA sequences within this sample yield the same CDR3. The rearrangement joins TRBV5-1 to TRBJ2-1; 12 bases line up with TRBD2. Looked up from germline, CDR1 is SGHRS and CDR2 is YFSETQ. The CDR3 runs to 14 residues. V was pared by 4 bases and J by 6 bases, with 2 bases of the junction left unmatched. Here the CDR3 DNA reads TGCGCCAGCAGCCTAGCGGGAGGGGGCAATGAGCAGTTCTTC. As protein: CASSLAGGGNEQFF.

This chain links TRBV2 with TRBJ1-2; a weak D match, TRBD1 (5 bases). Trimming removed 3 bases from V and 0 bases from J, with 17 bases in between. The CDR3 has 17 residues. Germline-derived CDR1 and CDR2 are SNHLY and FYNNEI. In nucleotides, the CDR3 is TGTGCCAGCAGTGACACCTTTTTGGTGACAGCTAACTATGGCTACACCTTC. This sequence encodes CASSDTFLVTANYGYTF. Full variable domain (remainder filled in from reference TRBV2 and TRBJ1-2): EPEVTQTPSHQVTQMGQEVILRCVPISNHLYFYWYRQILGQKVEFLVSFYNNEISEKSEIFDDQFSVERPDGSNFTLKIRSTKLEDSAMYFCASSDTFLVTANYGYTFGSGTRLTVV.

This clone was detected a few times. The V and J genes are TRBV6-5 and TRBJ1-2; 10 positions agree with TRBD1. The V segment lost 5 bases and the J segment 10 bases; nucleotides outside the gene matches: 10. Germline lookup yields CDR1 MNHEY and CDR2 SVGAGI. The CDR3 loop spans 14 amino acids. CDR3 in amino acids: CASSELGTGAHYTF. The CDR3 region has the DNA TGTGCCAGCAGTGAATTGGGGACAGGGGCCCACTACACCTTC.

The V and J genes are TRBV7-6 and TRBJ1-4, with TRBD1 identical over 8 bases. The trim removed 2 bases at V and 8 bases at J, leaving 4 bases unmatched. The CDR3 has 14 residues. CDR1 and CDR2 (germline): SGHVS, FNYEAQ. CDR3 DNA: TGTGCCAGCAGCTTAACAGGGGGTAACGAAAAACTGTTTTTT. Translation: CASSLTGGNEKLFF.

This clone is classed as medium-sized. The chain uses TRBV6-6 and TRBJ1-5; no clear D. V lost 7 bases and J 7 bases, leaving 20 bases between the germline ends. The CDR3 has 15 amino acids. Per the germline V gene, CDR1 is MNHNY and CDR2 is SVGAGI (reference sequence). CDR3 loop: CASITSKEAGQPQHF. CDR3 DNA sequence: TGTGCCAGCATCACCTCCAAGGAGGCGGGCCAGCCCCAGCATTTT.

This clone came up a few times. This chain's CDR3 is CASAWQEGNEQFF. CDR3 nucleotide sequence: TGTGCCAGCGCTTGGCAGGAGGGTAATGAGCAGTTCTTC. This sequence joins TRBV27 and TRBJ2-1; the D gene is possibly TRBD2 (6 bases). This CDR3 spans 13 amino acids. Trimming stripped 8 bases from V and 7 bases from J, with 15 bases between. Per germline, CDR1 MNHEY and CDR2 SMNVEV (reference sequence).

This clone was seen more than once but under ten times. The chain links TRBV25-1 to TRBJ2-4; no firm D call. Trimming removed 4 bases at V and 12 bases at J, with 13 bases between. The CDR3 totals 12 residues. Per the germline V gene, CDR1 is MGHDK and CDR2 is SYGVNS. CDR3 nucleotide sequence: TGTGCCAGCAGTGTGACAATCCCCGGTCAGTACTTC. Translated, it gives CASSVTIPGQYF.

The chain is built from TRBV9 and TRBJ2-7; 7 bases are shared with TRBD1. With 2 bases clipped from V and 2 bases from J, the junction kept 7 bases outside the gene matches. The CDR3 is made up of 15 amino acids. Germline loops: CDR1 SGDLS, CDR2 YYNGEE. DNA of the CDR3: TGTGCCAGCAGCGTCACAGGGGCGAGCCCCTACGAGCAGTACTTC. It is translated as CASSVTGASPYEQYF.

The J gene is TRBJ2-6, the V gene TRBV28; 8 bases match TRBD1. CDR3 size: 21 residues. CDR1 and CDR2 (germline): MDHEN, SYDVKM. The J segment lost 0 bases and the V segment lost 3 bases, leaving 16 bases of the junction unmatched. CDR3 sequence reads: CASSFTLGQAVSNSGANVLTF. Here the CDR3 DNA reads TGTGCCAGCAGTTTCACCTTGGGACAGGCAGTTTCGAACTCTGGGGCCAACGTCCTGACTTTC.

This clone turned up a few times. The genes are TRBV5-6 and TRBJ2-3; 7 bases are a match to TRBD2. With V trimmed by 2 bases and J by 1 base, 10 bases remained unmatched. This CDR3 has 17 residues. Looked up from germline, CDR1 is SGHDT and CDR2 is YYEEEE. CDR3: CASSFPWGRAGTDTQYF. The CDR3 bases are TGTGCCAGCAGCTTTCCTTGGGGGAGGGCCGGCACAGATACGCAGTATTTT.

Only a few counts were recorded for this clone. V usage is TRBV4-1 and J usage is TRBJ2-7; D gene uncertain. V was pared by 2 bases and J by 6 bases, with 14 bases between. CDR1 and CDR2 from the germline V gene are MGHRA and YSYEKL. CDR3 length: 14 amino acids. In nucleotides, the CDR3 is TGCGCCAGCAGCCAACGAGGTAAAGATTTCGAGCAGTACTTC. This sequence encodes CASSQRGKDFEQYF.

This clone is labeled medium-sized. This sequence joins TRBV18 and TRBJ1-3; no clear D. CDR1 is KGHSH and CDR2 is LQKENI in the germline V gene. This CDR3 has 14 residues. Trimming cost V 2 bases and J 0 bases, with 5 bases left between them. CDR3 in amino acids: CASSPRLSGNTIYF. The DNA of the CDR3 is TGTGCCAGCTCACCAAGACTCTCTGGAAACACCATATATTTT.

The V gene is TRBV2, the J gene TRBJ1-6; possible D gene TRBD1, 5 bases. The CDR3 is 16 residues long. V lost 5 bases to trimming and J lost 0 bases, with 11 bases between them. Looked up from germline, CDR1 is SNHLY and CDR2 is FYNNEI. The DNA of the CDR3 is TGTGCCAGCAGTCGGACACTGGGCTCCTATAATTCACCCCTCCACTTT. Translated: CASSRTLGSYNSPLHF.